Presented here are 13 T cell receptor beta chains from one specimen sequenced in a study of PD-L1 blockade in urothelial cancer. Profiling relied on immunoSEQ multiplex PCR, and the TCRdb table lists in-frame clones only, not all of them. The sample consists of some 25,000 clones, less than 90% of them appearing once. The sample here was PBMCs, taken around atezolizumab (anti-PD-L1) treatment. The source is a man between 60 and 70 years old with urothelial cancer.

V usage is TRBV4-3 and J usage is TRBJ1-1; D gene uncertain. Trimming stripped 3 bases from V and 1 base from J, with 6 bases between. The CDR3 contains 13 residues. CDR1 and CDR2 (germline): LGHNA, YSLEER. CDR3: CASSQGQNTEAFF. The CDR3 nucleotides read TGCGCCAGCAGCCAGGGCCAGAACACTGAAGCTTTCTTT.

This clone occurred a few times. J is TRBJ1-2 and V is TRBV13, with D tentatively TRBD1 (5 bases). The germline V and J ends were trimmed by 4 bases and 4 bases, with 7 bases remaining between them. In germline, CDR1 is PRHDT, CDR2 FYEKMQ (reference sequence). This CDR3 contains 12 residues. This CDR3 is CASSSQGYGYTF. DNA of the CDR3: TGTGCCAGCAGCTCCCAGGGCTATGGCTACACCTTC. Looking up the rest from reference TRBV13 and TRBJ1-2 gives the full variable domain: AAGVIQSPRHLIKEKRETATLKCYPIPRHDTVYWYQQGPGQDPQFLISFYEKMQSDKGSIPDRFSAQQFSDYHSELNMSSLELGDSALYFCASSSQGYGYTFGSGTRLTVV.

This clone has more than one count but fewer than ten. The CDR3 region has the DNA TGTGCCACCCAGGGGAACACTGAAGCTTTCTTT. It yields the protein CATQGNTEAFF. The chain recombines TRBV19 with TRBJ1-1; possibly TRBD1 for D (5 bases). The CDR3 spans 11 residues. Trimming pared 10 bases from V and 1 base from J, leaving 7 bases between. CDR1 and CDR2 (germline): LNHDA, SQIVND (reference sequence).

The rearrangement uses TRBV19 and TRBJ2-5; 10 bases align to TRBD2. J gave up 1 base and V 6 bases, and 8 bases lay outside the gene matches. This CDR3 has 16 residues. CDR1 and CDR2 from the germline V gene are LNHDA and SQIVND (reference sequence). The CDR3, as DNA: TGTGCCAGTAGCCTTCGGACTAGCGGCTCCCAAGAGACCCAGTACTTC. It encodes CASSLRTSGSQETQYF.

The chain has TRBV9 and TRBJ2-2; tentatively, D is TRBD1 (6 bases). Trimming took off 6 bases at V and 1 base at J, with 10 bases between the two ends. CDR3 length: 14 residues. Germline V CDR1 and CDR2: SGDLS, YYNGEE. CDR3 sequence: CASNRQVNTGELFF. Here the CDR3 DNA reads TGTGCCAGCAACCGACAGGTGAACACCGGGGAGCTGTTTTTT.

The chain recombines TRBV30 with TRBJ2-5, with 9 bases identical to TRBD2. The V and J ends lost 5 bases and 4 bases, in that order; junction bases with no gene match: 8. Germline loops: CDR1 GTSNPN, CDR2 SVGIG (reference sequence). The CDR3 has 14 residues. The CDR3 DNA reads TGTGCCTGGGAAAGCGGGGGGCGGGGAGAGACCCAGTACTTC. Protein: CAWESGGRGETQYF.

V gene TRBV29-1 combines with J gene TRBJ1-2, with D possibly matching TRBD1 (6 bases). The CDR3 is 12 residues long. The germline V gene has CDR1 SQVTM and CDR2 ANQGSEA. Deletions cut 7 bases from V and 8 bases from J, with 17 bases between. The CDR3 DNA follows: TGCAGCGCCTGGTGGGGGGGCAGAGGCTACACCTTC. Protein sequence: CSAWWGGRGYTF.

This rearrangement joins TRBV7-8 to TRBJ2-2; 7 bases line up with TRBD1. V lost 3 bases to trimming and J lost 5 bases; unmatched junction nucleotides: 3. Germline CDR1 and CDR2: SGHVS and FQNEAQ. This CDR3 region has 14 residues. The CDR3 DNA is TGTGCCAGCAGCTTCTCACAGGGGACCGGGGAGCTGTTTTTT. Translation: CASSFSQGTGELFF. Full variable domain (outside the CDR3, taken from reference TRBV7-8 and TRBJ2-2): GAGVSQSPRYKVAKRGQDVALRCDPISGHVSLFWYQQALGQGPEFLTYFQNEAQLDKSGLPSDRFFAERPEGSVSTLKIQRTQQEDSAVYLCASSFSQGTGELFFGEGSRLTVL.

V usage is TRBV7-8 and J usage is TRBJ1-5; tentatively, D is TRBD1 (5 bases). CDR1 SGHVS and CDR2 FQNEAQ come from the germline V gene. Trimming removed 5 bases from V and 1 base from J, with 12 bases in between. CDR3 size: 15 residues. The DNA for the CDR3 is TGTGCCAGCAGCACGGTCCGGGGGAGCAATCAGCCCCAGCATTTT. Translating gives CASSTVRGSNQPQHF.

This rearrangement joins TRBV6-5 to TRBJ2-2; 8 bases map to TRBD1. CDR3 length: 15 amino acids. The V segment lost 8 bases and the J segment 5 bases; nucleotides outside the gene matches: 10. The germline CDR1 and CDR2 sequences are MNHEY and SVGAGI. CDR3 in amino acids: CASQNRQGKTGELFF. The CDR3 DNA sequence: TGTGCCAGCCAGAACCGACAGGGGAAAACCGGGGAGCTGTTTTTT.

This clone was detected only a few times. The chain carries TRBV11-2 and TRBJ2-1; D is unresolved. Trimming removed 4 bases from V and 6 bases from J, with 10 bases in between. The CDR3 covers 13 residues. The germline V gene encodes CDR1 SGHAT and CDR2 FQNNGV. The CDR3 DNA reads TGTGCCAGCAGCTCCTCCTTTTCCAATGAGCAGTTCTTC. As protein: CASSSSFSNEQFF. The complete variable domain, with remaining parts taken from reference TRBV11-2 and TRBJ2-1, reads EAGVAQSPRYKIIEKRQSVAFWCNPISGHATLYWYQQILGQGPKLLIQFQNNGVVDDSQLPKDRFSAERLKGVDSTLKIQPAKLEDSAVYLCASSSSFSNEQFFGPGTRLTVL.

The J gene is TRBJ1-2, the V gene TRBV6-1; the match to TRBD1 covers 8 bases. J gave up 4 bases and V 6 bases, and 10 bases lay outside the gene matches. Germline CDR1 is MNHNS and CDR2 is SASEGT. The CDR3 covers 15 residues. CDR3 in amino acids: CASSRTGTGAYGYTF. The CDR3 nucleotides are TGTGCCAGCAGCCGAACCGGGACAGGAGCCTATGGCTACACCTTC.

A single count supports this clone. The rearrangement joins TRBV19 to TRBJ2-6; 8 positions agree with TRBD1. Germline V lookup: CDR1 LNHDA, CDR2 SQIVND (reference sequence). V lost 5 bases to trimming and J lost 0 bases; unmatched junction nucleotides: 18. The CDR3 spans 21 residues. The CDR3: CASSGWRQGPLPSSGANVLTF. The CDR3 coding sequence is TGTGCCAGTAGTGGGTGGCGACAGGGGCCTTTACCCAGCTCTGGGGCCAACGTCCTGACTTTC.